Reported below is one TCR beta chain. This entry belongs to a study of cytomegalovirus exposure and HLA in healthy donors. Germline lookup yields CDR1 SNHLY and CDR2 FYNNEI. The CDR3 runs 14 residues. Trimming removed 5 bases from V and 7 bases from J; junction bases left unmatched: 8. PCR employed 60 Vbeta and 13 Jbeta primers. Only in-frame clones appear in the TCRdb table, and some are missing; sequencing was by immunoSEQ multiplex PCR. The sample's table shows 90,000 to 100,000 clones. The sequenced sample consisted of PBMCs. The J gene is TRBJ1-2, the V gene TRBV2; 9 bases align to TRBD1. The sequence derives from a woman aged 25 to 39 in good health and CMV-seronegative. CDR3: CASSSGTGSGGYTF. The CDR3 DNA reads TGTGCCAGCAGTTCCGGGACAGGGAGTGGTGGCTACACCTTC.